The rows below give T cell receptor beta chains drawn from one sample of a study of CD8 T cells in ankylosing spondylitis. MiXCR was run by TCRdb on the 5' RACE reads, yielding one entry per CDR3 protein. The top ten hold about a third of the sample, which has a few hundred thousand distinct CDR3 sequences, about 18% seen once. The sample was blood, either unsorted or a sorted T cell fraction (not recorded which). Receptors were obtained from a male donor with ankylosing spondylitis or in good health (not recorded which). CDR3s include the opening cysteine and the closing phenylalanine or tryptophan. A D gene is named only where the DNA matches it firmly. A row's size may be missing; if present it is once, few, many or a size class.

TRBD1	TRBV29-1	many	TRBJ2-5	TGCAGCGTTGACGGGACAGATACATTTTACTTC	CSVDGTDTFYF
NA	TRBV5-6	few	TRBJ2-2	TGTGCCAGCAGCTTGGGGGGCAGAACGAACACCGGGGAGCTGTTTTTT	CASSLGGRTNTGELFF
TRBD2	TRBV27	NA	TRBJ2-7	TGTGCCAGCAGTTTAGTGGGACTAGCGGCCTACGAGCAGTACTTC	CASSLVGLAAYEQYF
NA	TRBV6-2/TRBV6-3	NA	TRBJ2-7	TGTGCCAGCAGACACTACCGGAGACCTCAGTACTTC	CASRHYRRPQYF
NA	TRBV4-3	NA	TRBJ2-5	TGCGCCAGCAGCCAAGCGGTCCCGGCGGAGACCCAGTACTTC	CASSQAVPAETQYF
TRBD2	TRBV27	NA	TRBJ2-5	TGTGCCAGCAGCTCCGGACTAGCGTTGTACCAAGAGACCCAGTACTTC	CASSSGLALYQETQYF
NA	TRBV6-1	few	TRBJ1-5	TGTGCCAGCAGTGAAGGGAGGGACTATAGCAATCAGCCCCAGCATTTT	CASSEGRDYSNQPQHF
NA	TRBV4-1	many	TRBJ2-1	TGCGCCAGCAGCCTACTTGGGGTAGAGGGATACAATGAGCAGTTCTTC	CASSLLGVEGYNEQFF
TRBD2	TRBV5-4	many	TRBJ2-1	TGTGCCAGCAGCTTAGTATTAGCGGGAGGGCCCAATGAGCAGTTCTTC	CASSLVLAGGPNEQFF
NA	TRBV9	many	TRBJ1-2	TGTGCCAGCAGCGTCTCGGACAGTTATGGCTACACCTTC	CASSVSDSYGYTF
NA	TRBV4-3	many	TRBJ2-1	TGCGCCAGCAGCCAAGACCAGGCGGGTTACAATGAGCAGTTCTTC	CASSQDQAGYNEQFF